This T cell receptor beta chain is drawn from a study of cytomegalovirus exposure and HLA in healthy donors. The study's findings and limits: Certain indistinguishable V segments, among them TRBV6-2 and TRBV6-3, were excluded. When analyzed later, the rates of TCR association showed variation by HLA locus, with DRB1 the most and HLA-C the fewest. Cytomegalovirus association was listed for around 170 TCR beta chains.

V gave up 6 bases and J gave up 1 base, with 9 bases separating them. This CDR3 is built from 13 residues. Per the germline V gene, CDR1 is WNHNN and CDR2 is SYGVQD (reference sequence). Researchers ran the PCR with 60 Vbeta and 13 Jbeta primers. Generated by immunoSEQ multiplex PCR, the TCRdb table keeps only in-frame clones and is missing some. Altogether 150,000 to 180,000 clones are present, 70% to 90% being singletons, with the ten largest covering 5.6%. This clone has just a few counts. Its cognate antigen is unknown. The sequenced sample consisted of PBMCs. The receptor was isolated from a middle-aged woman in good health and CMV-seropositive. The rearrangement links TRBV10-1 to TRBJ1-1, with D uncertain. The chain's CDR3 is CASRGSQNTEAFF. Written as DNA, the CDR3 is TGCGCCAGCAGGGGCAGCCAGAACACTGAAGCTTTCTTT.